These T cell receptor beta chains were read from a single sample in a study of blood T cells in healthy people across ages. MiXCR, applied by TCRdb to the 5' RACE reads, yields one record per CDR3 protein. Of around 780,000 distinct CDR3 sequences detected, more than 55% appear once; the ten largest clones hold roughly 24%. Source material: blood. Receptors originate from a man aged 40-50 years in good health. The conserved cysteine and the conserved F or W are not part of the CDR3 here. Fields, in order: J gene, V gene, CDR3 protein.

>TRBJ1-2|TRBV2
ASTQEGGYT
>TRBJ1-2|TRBV3-1
ASSQEYDRGYGYT
>TRBJ1-6|TRBV5-1
ASSWGGSSYNSPLH
>TRBJ1-2|TRBV24-1
ATSGGSGGYT
>TRBJ2-7|TRBV7-6
ASSFNTNYEQY
>TRBJ1-1|TRBV7-9
ASSFGTALTEAF
>TRBJ2-4|TRBV10-3
AISVAAREQY
>NA|TRBV2
ASSEVGAGEQY
>TRBJ2-3|TRBV6-5
ASRLGGAGDTRY
>TRBJ2-2|TRBV29-1
SVLSQRGTGELF
>TRBJ2-3|TRBV20-1
SASRLAGGRDTQY
>TRBJ2-7|TRBV11-2
ASSLDHGKTYEQY
>TRBJ2-3|TRBV11-2
ASSLDLSFVDTQY
>TRBJ2-3|TRBV12-3/TRBV12-4
ASILAGANTQY
>TRBJ2-7|TRBV7-2
ASSFGTSGSSYEQY
>TRBJ1-4|TRBV9
ASSPGQFNEKLF
>TRBJ2-6|TRBV28
ASSLLSVSSGANVLT
>NA|TRBV7-3
ASSGSNGEQY
>TRBJ1-6|TRBV7-2
ASSLVVGSNSPLH
>TRBJ2-1|TRBV20-1
SAPPAGGNEQF
>TRBJ2-5|TRBV6-6
ASSPGLAGILEETQY
>TRBJ2-1|TRBV29-1
SVDRRAASYNEQF
>TRBJ1-1|TRBV6-5
ASSYSSPGGNTEAF
>TRBJ2-1|TRBV28
ASTSSGTHYNEQF
>TRBJ1-1|TRBV15
ATSLPGRAGGAF
>TRBJ1-1|TRBV6-2/TRBV6-3
ASKNSGTGAANTEAF
>TRBJ2-7|TRBV4-1
ASSQVGPPTDYEQY
>TRBJ2-4|TRBV30
AWSVGQGENIQY
>NA|TRBV5-6
ASSSIADESSYNEQY
>NA|TRBV4-3
ASSQHPRQGSYEQY
>TRBJ2-3|TRBV20-1
SARDRVTSPDTQY
>TRBJ1-2|TRBV11-2
ASSLAGDYGYT
>TRBJ2-7|TRBV2
ASSGTSHEQY
>TRBJ2-7|TRBV7-9
ASSPGRSNYEQY
>TRBJ2-7|TRBV14
ASGGGGVYEQY
>TRBJ1-2|TRBV7-9
ASSDADRANYSYT
>TRBJ2-7|TRBV29-1
SVERDGETSYEQY
>TRBJ2-1|TRBV27
AIAPGGGIYNEQF
>TRBJ1-5|TRBV12-3/TRBV12-4
ASSLAGGQGINQPQH
>TRBJ2-4|TRBV7-9
ASRLAGRDIQY
>TRBJ1-5|TRBV13
ASSLGGQGANQPQH
>TRBJ1-5|TRBV7-9
ANRWGTGAQPQH